This entry lists 17 T cell receptor beta chains sequenced from one sample in a study of T cell responses to AZD1222 COVID-19 vaccine. Only in-frame clones appear in the TCRdb table, and some are missing; sequencing was by immunoSEQ multiplex PCR. Of 250,000 to 300,000 clones detected, 94% appear once; the ten largest clones hold approximately 0.52%. Sequencing used peripheral blood, obtained 28 days after the second AZD1222 dose. The receptors were sampled from an adult who received the AZD1222 COVID-19 vaccine.

This chain joins TRBV2 and TRBJ1-3; no clear D gene. CDR3 length: 12 amino acids. CDR1 and CDR2 from the germline V gene are SNHLY and FYNNEI. V gave up 2 bases and J gave up 4 bases, with 3 bases separating them. This CDR3 reads CASSERGNTIYF. CDR3 in DNA: TGTGCCAGCAGTGAACGCGGAAACACCATATATTTT. The whole variable domain, filled in from reference TRBV2 and TRBJ1-3, reads EPEVTQTPSHQVTQMGQEVILRCVPISNHLYFYWYRQILGQKVEFLVSFYNNEISEKSEIFDDQFSVERPDGSNFTLKIRSTKLEDSAMYFCASSERGNTIYFGEGSWLTVV.

The rearrangement joins TRBV30 to TRBJ2-2; the D is unclear. The CDR3 runs 10 residues. Per the germline V gene, CDR1 is GTSNPN and CDR2 is SVGIG (reference sequence). CDR3 sequence (DNA): TGTGTAGGGTACACCGGGGAGCTGTTTTTT. Protein: CVGYTGELFF.

This clone was counted a few times. The chain carries TRBV3-1 (or the pseudogene TRBV3-2) and TRBJ1-2; 8 bases fit TRBD1. Trimming cost V 0 bases and J 9 bases; bases outside gene matches: 6. The CDR3 sequence is 14 residues long. Germline-derived CDR1 and CDR2 are LGHDT and YNNKEL (reference sequence). The CDR3 spells CASSQDNRGRSYTF. The CDR3 region has the DNA TGTGCCAGCAGCCAAGATAACAGGGGGAGAAGCTACACCTTC.

The V and J genes are TRBV7-2 and TRBJ2-3, with a weak D call TRBD2 (7 bases). CDR1 and CDR2 (germline): SGHTA, FQGNSA. The V gene lost 0 bases and the J gene lost 3 bases, with 13 bases spanning the gap. This CDR3 has 16 residues. CDR3 sequence: CASSLAWGGGTDTQYF. As DNA, the CDR3 is TGTGCCAGCAGCTTAGCCTGGGGAGGGGGGACAGATACGCAGTATTTT.

In its sample, this clone was seen a few times. This chain connects TRBV10-3 to TRBJ2-3; the D call may be TRBD1 or TRBD2 (5 bases each). V was trimmed by 10 bases and J by 2 bases, leaving 16 bases between them. There are 14 residues in the CDR3. CDR1 is ENHRY, CDR2 SYGVKD, per germline. DNA for the CDR3: TGTGCCACCTCGGGACCTTTTTCCACAGATACGCAGTATTTT. Translation: CATSGPFSTDTQYF.

V and J are TRBV18 and TRBJ1-3; 12 bases are a match to TRBD1. The CDR3 is made up of 16 amino acids. CDR1 and CDR2 (germline): KGHSH, LQKENI. Trimming at V came to 4 bases and at J to 4 bases, leaving 5 bases not matched to a gene. Here the CDR3 reads CASSRGQGARGNTIYF. CDR3 bases: TGTGCCAGCTCACGGGGACAGGGGGCAAGAGGAAACACCATATATTTT.

The CDR3 sequence: CASSFDRFYGYTF. The CDR3 bases are TGTGCCAGCAGTTTTGACCGCTTCTATGGCTACACCTTC. The chain combines TRBV12-3 or TRBV12-4 with TRBJ1-2; D not certain. This CDR3 contains 13 residues. Trimming removed 3 bases from V and 4 bases from J, with 9 bases in between.

The V and J genes are TRBV9 and TRBJ2-3; TRBD2 agrees at 7 bases. The junction had 3 bases not matched to a gene; V was cut back by 4 bases and J by 1 base. The CDR3 is 14 amino acids. Germline V gene sequence: CDR1 SGDLS, CDR2 YYNGEE. CDR3 region: CASSSGLGTDTQYF. The CDR3 region has the DNA TGTGCCAGCAGCTCAGGACTAGGCACAGATACGCAGTATTTT.

The chain has TRBV9 and TRBJ1-1; 9 nucleotides align to TRBD1. After removal of 4 bases from V and 0 bases from J, the junction contained 4 bases not matched to a gene. Germline assignment: CDR1 SGDLS and CDR2 YYNGEE. The CDR3 has 15 residues. The CDR3 nucleotides are TGTGCCAGCAGCCCAGGGACAGGGATGAACACTGAAGCTTTCTTT. Residues: CASSPGTGMNTEAFF. Together with reference TRBV9 and TRBJ1-1, the CDR3 gives the full variable domain: DSGVTQTPKHLITATGQRVTLRCSPRSGDLSVYWYQQSLDQGLQFLIQYYNGEERAKGNILERFSAQQFPDLHSELNLSSLELGDSALYFCASSPGTGMNTEAFFGQGTRLTVV.

The V gene is TRBV19, the J gene TRBJ1-1; D not resolved. This CDR3 region has 13 residues. CDR1 is LNHDA, CDR2 SQIVND, per germline (reference sequence). V was shortened by 7 bases and J by 0 bases, with 9 bases between the two germline ends. CDR3 loop: CASIPSMNTEAFF. DNA for the CDR3: TGTGCCAGTATCCCGTCGATGAACACTGAAGCTTTCTTT.

The V call is TRBV24-1, the J call TRBJ1-5, with unresolved D. Trimming removed 4 bases from V and 7 bases from J, with 7 bases in between. Germline V gene lookup returns CDR1 KGHDR and CDR2 SFDVKD. The CDR3 consists of 12 residues. CDR3 sequence reads: CATSDSNQPQHF. CDR3 in DNA: TGTGCCACCAGTGACTCTAACCAGCCCCAGCATTTT.

The chain couples TRBV12-3 or TRBV12-4 to TRBJ1-1; D is unresolved. This CDR3 contains 13 residues. The V end lost 6 bases, the J end lost 1 base, and 9 bases lay between the germline ends. The DNA of the CDR3 is TGTGCCAGCAGCCCGGACGGGAACACTGAAGCTTTCTTT. Translated: CASSPDGNTEAFF.

This sequence joins TRBV28 and TRBJ2-7; 10 bases match TRBD1. The V segment lost 5 bases and the J segment 2 bases; nucleotides outside the gene matches: 3. There are 14 residues in the CDR3. Looked up from germline, CDR1 is MDHEN and CDR2 is SYDVKM. This chain's CDR3 is CASSIGTGAYEQYF. CDR3 nucleotides: TGTGCCAGCAGTATTGGGACAGGGGCCTACGAGCAGTACTTC. Based on the CDR3 plus reference TRBV28 and TRBJ2-7, the full variable domain is DVKVTQSSRYLVKRTGEKVFLECVQDMDHENMFWYRQDPGLGLRLIYFSYDVKMKEKGDIPEGYSVSREKKERFSLILESASTNQTSMYLCASSIGTGAYEQYFGPGTRLTVT.

This sequence joins TRBV7-3 and TRBJ2-7; 9 bases map to TRBD2. The V and J ends lost 1 base and 4 bases, in that order; junction bases with no gene match: 5. The CDR3 contains 15 residues. Germline V lookup: CDR1 SGHTA, CDR2 FQGTGA. The CDR3 region is CASSLMASGMYEQYF. The CDR3 DNA sequence: TGTGCCAGCAGCTTAATGGCTAGCGGGATGTACGAGCAGTACTTC. The entire variable domain, with the rest obtained from reference TRBV7-3 and TRBJ2-7, is as follows: GAGVSQTPSNKVTEKGKYVELRCDPISGHTALYWYRQSLGQGPEFLIYFQGTGAADDSGLPNDRFFAVRPEGSVSTLKIQRTERGDSAVYLCASSLMASGMYEQYFGPGTRLTVT.

The chain is built from TRBV7-2 and TRBJ1-2; D may be TRBD1 (5 bases). CDR1 is SGHTA, CDR2 FQGNSA, per germline. The V gene lost 5 bases and the J gene lost 8 bases, with 15 bases spanning the gap. This CDR3 has 13 residues. CDR3 sequence reads: CASSRGVPGGYTF. DNA of the CDR3: TGTGCCAGCAGCCGAGGGGTCCCCGGGGGCTACACCTTC.

The chain links TRBV2 to TRBJ2-7; D is uncertain. Germline V gene lookup returns CDR1 SNHLY and CDR2 FYNNEI. The germline V and J ends were trimmed by 6 bases and 3 bases, with 12 bases remaining between them. The CDR3 length is 13 residues. This CDR3 is CASRKPSDYEQYF. The CDR3 DNA reads as TGTGCCAGCAGGAAACCTTCTGACTACGAGCAGTACTTC.

The chain has TRBV4-1 and TRBJ1-2; perhaps TRBD1 as D (5 bases). Trimming left V 3 bases short and J 5 bases short, with 13 bases between. Germline V gene lookup returns CDR1 MGHRA and CDR2 YSYEKL. This CDR3 is built from 14 residues. The CDR3 nucleotides are TGCGCCAGCAGCCACCAGGCCCAGGGTTATGGCTACACCTTC. Translated: CASSHQAQGYGYTF.